Presented here are 29 T cell receptor beta chains from one specimen sequenced in a study of blood T cells in healthy people across ages. A second PCR of roughly 7 to 11 cycles used a sample-barcoded 5' primer and a J-beta primer mix. A single record per CDR3 protein comes from TCRdb applying MiXCR to the 5' RACE reads. The repertoire consists of around 870,000 distinct CDR3 sequences, with more than 25% occurring once and the leading ten covering approximately 15%. Material for sequencing was blood. The source of these receptors is a woman of 80 years or more in good health.

This clonotype was detected once. This rearrangement joins TRBV7-2 to TRBJ1-4, with 7 bases lining up with TRBD1. This CDR3 contains 15 residues. J was trimmed by 7 bases and V by 5 bases; bases with no gene match: 10. Germline V lookup: CDR1 SGHTA, CDR2 FQGNSA. For the CDR3, the DNA is TGTGCCAGCAGCGACGCCAGGGGGGTTAGTGAAAAACTGTTTTTT. This translates into CASSDARGVSEKLFF.

This clonotype was found many times. This chain connects TRBV5-1 to TRBJ2-5; a weak D match, TRBD1 (5 bases). Deletions cut 4 bases from V and 5 bases from J, with 12 bases between. CDR1 and CDR2 from the germline V gene are SGHRS and YFSETQ. The CDR3 contains 13 residues. The CDR3 loop is CASSAPGRETQYF. In DNA form, the CDR3 reads TGCGCCAGCAGCGCGCCAGGGCGGGAGACCCAGTACTTC.

The rearrangement uses TRBV2 and TRBJ1-4, with D unclear. The CDR3 is 13 residues long. CDR1 is SNHLY, CDR2 FYNNEI, per germline. V was clipped by 7 bases and J by 7 bases, with 13 bases between them. This CDR3 is CASKGDSFEKLFF. The CDR3 bases are TGTGCCAGCAAAGGAGATTCATTTGAAAAACTGTTTTTT.

This clonotype was observed a handful of times. J is TRBJ1-4 and V is TRBV2, with 8 bases aligning to TRBD1. The CDR3 consists of 16 residues. The trim removed 5 bases at V and 6 bases at J, leaving 11 bases unmatched. In germline, CDR1 is SNHLY, CDR2 FYNNEI. In DNA form, the CDR3 reads TGTGCCAGCAGTCCCCCTCAGGGGGCCGGGGATGAAAAACTGTTTTTT. This gives the protein CASSPPQGAGDEKLFF.

This clonotype turned up a few times. The CDR3 loop is CASSINSGGVNQPQHF. As DNA, the CDR3 is TGTGCCAGCAGCATAAATTCAGGGGGCGTCAATCAGCCCCAGCATTTT. This chain links TRBV7-8 with TRBJ1-5, with 8 bases identical to TRBD1. V shed 5 bases, J shed 3 bases, and the junction held 9 bases outside the gene matches. In germline, CDR1 is SGHVS, CDR2 FQNEAQ. CDR3 length: 16 amino acids.

This clonotype was seen ten or more times. The chain uses TRBV7-6 and TRBJ2-3; 10 bases are a match to TRBD2. The CDR3 runs 19 residues. Germline V lookup: CDR1 SGHVS, CDR2 FNYEAQ. With 1 base clipped from V and 3 bases from J, the junction kept 13 bases outside the gene matches. The CDR3 loop reads CASSLVPSGGSGSTDTQYF. The CDR3 nucleotides read TGTGCCAGCAGCTTAGTTCCTAGCGGGGGATCGGGTTCGACAGATACGCAGTATTTT.

This clonotype has ten or more counts. The chain recombines TRBV20-1 with TRBJ2-1, with TRBD2 matching over 7 bases. Per germline, CDR1 DFQATT and CDR2 SNEGSKA (reference sequence). V was pared by 5 bases and J by 4 bases, with 11 bases of the junction left unmatched. This CDR3 is 15 amino acids long. The CDR3: CSAGGVSGVYNEQFF. As DNA, the CDR3 is TGCAGTGCTGGGGGGGTCAGCGGGGTGTACAATGAGCAGTTCTTC.

This clonotype was seen just once. Relative to the germline gene, one junction end is altered; a read error may explain this. This sequence joins TRBV5-1 and TRBJ2-1; 11 bases agree with TRBD2. CDR1 is SGHRS and CDR2 is YFSETQ in the germline V gene. The CDR3 contains 16 residues. CDR3 residues: CASSLSGGAYYNGQFF. The CDR3 DNA reads as TGCGCCAGCAGCCTTAGCGGGGGGGCCTACTACAATGGGCAGTTCTTC.

This clonotype was seen at least ten times. V gene TRBV21-1 combines with J gene TRBJ2-5; the D call in the table, TRBD1, was not verified against the DNA. TRBV21-1 is marked as a pseudogene. The CDR3 covers 11 residues. CDR3 residues: CARGGEETQYF. The CDR3 nucleotides are TGTGCCAGAGGGGGGGAAGAGACCCAGTACTTC.

This clonotype was seen a handful of times. The genes are TRBV6-1 and TRBJ1-1, with 7 bases fitting TRBD1. Germline loops: CDR1 MNHNS, CDR2 SASEGT. This CDR3 has 14 residues. V lost 7 bases, J lost 4 bases, and 9 bases stayed unmatched. The chain's CDR3 is CASIADRVATEAFF. The CDR3 coding sequence is TGTGCCAGCATAGCCGACAGGGTGGCCACTGAAGCTTTCTTT.

This clonotype showed up many times. The rearrangement uses TRBV29-1 and TRBJ2-5, with 7 bases identical to TRBD1. Germline assignment: CDR1 SQVTM and CDR2 ANQGSEA. This CDR3 has 15 amino acids. The junction had 11 bases not matched to a gene; V was cut back by 7 bases and J by 0 bases. CDR3 sequence: CSATGQLRYQETQYF. Written as DNA, the CDR3 is TGCAGCGCGACGGGACAGTTAAGGTACCAAGAGACCCAGTACTTC.

Many counts were recorded for this clonotype. The chain combines TRBV6-1 with TRBJ2-1; D could derive from TRBD1 or TRBD2 (5 bases each). Germline-derived CDR1 and CDR2 are MNHNS and SASEGT. Trimming took 6 bases from V and 4 from J, leaving 16 bases between them. This CDR3 is 15 amino acids long. The CDR3 nucleotides are TGTGCCAGCAGCCGAACTAGATCAGGGTACAATGAGCAGTTCTTC. Translated: CASSRTRSGYNEQFF.

The chain uses TRBV5-1 and TRBJ1-5; 10 bases line up with TRBD1. This CDR3 has 16 amino acids. With V trimmed by 0 bases and J by 7 bases, 7 bases remained unmatched. Looked up from germline, CDR1 is SGHRS and CDR2 is YFSETQ. CDR3 DNA: TGCGCCAGCAGCTTGGGGGGGACAGGGGCAGGCCAGCCCCAGCATTTT. This translates into CASSLGGTGAGQPQHF.

This clonotype was observed a few times. This rearrangement joins TRBV20-1 to TRBJ2-5, with a possible D match to TRBD2 (6 bases). The V gene's germline CDR1 is DFQATT and CDR2 SNEGSKA (reference sequence). This CDR3 has 14 residues. V gave up 3 bases and J gave up 1 base, with 12 bases separating them. In DNA form, the CDR3 reads TGCAGTGCTAGTAGTCTAGCGTTCCAAGAGACCCAGTACTTC. As protein: CSASSLAFQETQYF.

V is TRBV4-3 and J is TRBJ1-4; possible D gene TRBD1, 6 bases. The V gene's germline CDR1 is LGHNA and CDR2 YSLEER. This CDR3 is built from 15 residues. V was clipped by 0 bases and J by 7 bases, with 12 bases between them. The DNA for the CDR3 is TGCGCCAGCAGCCAAGACAACAAGGGGGGTGAAAAACTGTTTTTT. It codes for CASSQDNKGGEKLFF.

This chain uses TRBV11-3 with TRBJ2-5; possibly TRBD1 for D (6 bases). CDR1 SGHNT and CDR2 YENEEA come from the germline V gene. V lost 1 base, J lost 0 bases, and 12 bases lay in between. The CDR3 totals 16 residues. The CDR3 spells CASSLALQGYQETQYF. Here the CDR3 DNA reads TGTGCCAGCAGCTTAGCACTTCAGGGGTACCAAGAGACCCAGTACTTC.

The chain carries TRBV7-2 and TRBJ1-5; D remains ambiguous. From germline, CDR1 is SGHTA and CDR2 FQGNSA. V shed 6 bases and J shed 6 bases, with 12 bases lying between them. The CDR3 spans 13 residues. CDR3 sequence reads: CASSSGILQPQHF. The CDR3 nucleotides are TGTGCCAGCAGTTCCGGGATACTTCAGCCCCAGCATTTT.

The chain links TRBV7-9 to TRBJ2-6; D gene unclear. This CDR3 comprises 20 residues. Trimming shortened V by 5 bases and J by 2 bases, and 25 bases separated the two germline ends. Germline lookup yields CDR1 SEHNR and CDR2 FQNEAQ (reference sequence). As DNA, the CDR3 is TGTGCCAGCAGCACACACTACATTTCTAGTTTTCGAGCTGGGGCCAACGTCCTGACTTTC. Its translation: CASSTHYISSFRAGANVLTF. Full variable domain (rest looked up from reference TRBV7-9 and TRBJ2-6): DTGVSQNPRHKITKRGQNVTFRCDPISEHNRLYWYRQTLGQGPEFLTYFQNEAQLEKSRLLSDRFSAERPKGSFSTLEIQRTEQGDSAMYLCASSTHYISSFRAGANVLTFGAGSRLTVL.

This clonotype was picked up many times. The rearrangement joins TRBV27 to TRBJ1-4; D unresolved. Germline V CDR1 and CDR2: MNHEY, SMNVEV (reference sequence). This CDR3 spans 14 amino acids. Trimming removed 5 bases at V and 8 bases at J, with 15 bases between. CDR3 sequence reads: CASSAGLVGEKLFF. DNA of the CDR3: TGTGCCAGCAGTGCCGGCCTCGTCGGCGAAAAACTGTTTTTT.

This clonotype occurred a few times. Compared with germline, one end of the junction differs, possibly owing to a read error. The V call is TRBV4-3, the J call TRBJ2-7; TRBD2 matches at 8 bases. Germline V CDR1 and CDR2: LGHNA, YSLEER. CDR3 length: 16 residues. The CDR3 spells CASSPPGTSGGNERYF. Written as DNA, the CDR3 is TGCGCCAGCAGCCCCCCGGGGACTAGTGGGGGGAACGAGCGGTACTTC.

This clonotype was seen many times. The chain combines TRBV20-1 with TRBJ1-6, with a weak D call TRBD1 (5 bases). CDR1 is DFQATT and CDR2 is SNEGSKA in the germline V gene (reference sequence). The CDR3 is 13 amino acids. The ends were cut back, 2 bases at V and 6 bases at J, with 8 bases in the middle. The CDR3 is CSARWRGNSPLHF. The CDR3 DNA reads TGCAGTGCTAGATGGAGGGGTAATTCACCCCTCCACTTT.

This clonotype showed up just a few times. A much larger clone differs from this one at a single base, so this may be a read error. This chain's CDR3 is CASSSPSGTSAYNEQYF. The CDR3 DNA is TGTGCCAGCAGCTCCCCCTCCGGGACTAGCGCATACAATGAGCAGTACTTC. The chain carries TRBV7-2 and TRBJ2-1; 10 nucleotides align to TRBD2. The J call may be faulty, since TRBJ2-7 better matches the DNA end. CDR1 and CDR2 from the germline V gene are SGHTA and FQGNSA. The CDR3 extends over 17 amino acids.

This clonotype has a handful of counts. A clone one base away is much larger, so this may be a read error. The rearrangement links TRBV7-2 to TRBJ2-6; TRBD1 aligns across 10 bases. Germline V CDR1 and CDR2: SGHTA, FQGNSA. The CDR3 runs 17 residues. CDR3 DNA: TGTGCCAGCAGACCTGGGACAGGGGTGGTTGGGGCCAACGTCCGGACTTTC. The encoded protein is CASRPGTGVVGANVRTF.

Notes on this clonotype: The junction shows a germline mismatch at one end, possibly a read error. This sequence joins TRBV7-2 and TRBJ2-1; maybe TRBD2 (6 bases). The V gene's germline CDR1 is SGHTA and CDR2 FQGNSA. CDR3 size: 15 residues. CDR3 protein: CANSPSEQPYNEQFF. The CDR3 DNA reads TGTGCCAACAGCCCTAGCGAACAACCCTACAATGAGCAGTTCTTC.

With respect to this clonotype: A much larger clone sits a single nucleotide away, making a read error possible. The V and J genes are TRBV5-4 and TRBJ2-7; TRBD1 aligns across 7 bases. CDR3 size: 14 residues. The ends lost 3 bases at V and 2 bases at J; junction bases unmatched: 5. Looked up from germline, CDR1 is SGHNT and CDR2 is YYREEE (reference sequence). CDR3 protein: CASSWGQRPYEQYF. Written as DNA, the CDR3 is TGTGCCAGCAGCTGGGGACAGCGACCCTACGAGCAGTACTTC.

Note on this clonotype: With a much larger clone just one base away, this may be a read error. The gene calls are TRBV7-9 and TRBJ2-1; D may be TRBD2 (6 bases). Trimming shortened V by 5 bases and J by 14 bases, and 19 bases separated the two germline ends. From germline, CDR1 is SEHNR and CDR2 FQNEAQ (reference sequence). The CDR3 totals 13 residues. CDR3 sequence (DNA): TGTGCCAGCAGCCCCGAGAGGGCTAGCGTGAAGTTCTTC. Protein sequence: CASSPERASVKFF. Combining the CDR3 with reference TRBV7-9 and TRBJ2-1 gives the whole variable domain DTGVSQNPRHKITKRGQNVTFRCDPISEHNRLYWYRQTLGQGPEFLTYFQNEAQLEKSRLLSDRFSAERPKGSFSTLEIQRTEQGDSAMYLCASSPERASVKFFGPGTRLTVL.

This clonotype was seen a handful of times. The CDR3 spells CASSQGTTTQYF. CDR3 bases: TGTGCCAGCAGCCAAGGGACTACCACCCAGTACTTC. The chain couples TRBV7-2 to TRBJ2-5, with TRBD2 identical over 7 bases. This CDR3 spans 12 amino acids. Germline V gives CDR1 SGHTA, CDR2 FQGNSA. The V gene end was trimmed by 5 bases and the J gene end by 8 bases; junction bases not matched to a gene: 5.

On this clonotype: A much more abundant neighbour one base away suggests this may be a read error. The chain links TRBV15 to TRBJ2-4; D might be TRBD2 (5 bases). The J call may be faulty, since TRBJ2-5 better matches the DNA end. The V gene's germline CDR1 is LNHNV and CDR2 YYDKDF (reference sequence). The CDR3 runs 12 residues. The CDR3 DNA reads TGTACCACCAGCAAAGGGAGAGAGACCCAGTACTTC. Amino acid sequence: CTTSKGRETQYF.

For this clonotype: A read error may account for a junction end that differs from germline. CDR3 protein: CASSYRATGVESSGYTF. The CDR3 DNA reads as TGCGCCAGCAGTTACCGAGCGACAGGGGTTGAATCTAGTGGCTACACCTTC. This chain joins TRBV6-5 and TRBJ1-2; 8 bases line up with TRBD1. CDR3 length equals 17 residues. Germline assignment: CDR1 MNHEY and CDR2 SVGAGI.